What follows are 32 T cell receptor beta chains derived from one specimen sequenced in a study of blood T cell repertoires in COVID-19. The repertoire was sequenced with immunoSEQ multiplex PCR; TCRdb's copy has only in-frame clones and lacks some. The profile shows about 50,000 clones, 86% of them singletons. Sequencing was performed on peripheral blood. The source is an older woman with acute or convalescent COVID-19.

This clone was picked up one time. V is TRBV28 and J is TRBJ1-1; 7 nucleotides agree with TRBD1. V lost 2 bases, J lost 5 bases, and 11 bases stayed unmatched. The germline gives CDR1 MDHEN, CDR2 SYDVKM. The CDR3 covers 16 residues. CDR3 in DNA: TGTGCCAGCAGTTTAATTCCGAAGGGGGCGCGGACTGAAGCTTTCTTT. This translates into CASSLIPKGARTEAFF.

The chain uses TRBV11-2 and TRBJ1-5; weak D call: TRBD1 (5 bases). Germline CDR1 and CDR2: SGHAT and FQNNGV. Deletions cut 2 bases from V and 8 bases from J, with 13 bases between. The CDR3 consists of 14 residues. CDR3 region: CASSLNGAVEPQHF. DNA for the CDR3: TGTGCCAGCAGCTTAAATGGGGCTGTGGAGCCCCAGCATTTT.

The rearrangement uses TRBV7-9 and TRBJ1-2, with unresolved D. CDR3 length: 15 amino acids. Trimming shortened V by 1 base and J by 0 bases, and 9 bases separated the two germline ends. Germline V lookup: CDR1 SEHNR, CDR2 FQNEAQ (reference sequence). CDR3 DNA: TGTGCCAGCAGCTTAGACGGGAGGGCTAACTATGGCTACACCTTC. Translating it yields CASSLDGRANYGYTF. The whole variable domain, remainder taken from reference TRBV7-9 and TRBJ1-2, is DTGVSQNPRHKITKRGQNVTFRCDPISEHNRLYWYRQTLGQGPEFLTYFQNEAQLEKSRLLSDRFSAERPKGSFSTLEIQRTEQGDSAMYLCASSLDGRANYGYTFGSGTRLTVV.

The V and J genes are TRBV28 and TRBJ1-5; D is unclear. This CDR3 is built from 15 residues. Trimming removed 8 bases at V and 3 bases at J, with 17 bases between. Germline CDR1 reads MDHEN; CDR2 reads SYDVKM. CDR3 region: CASVDLGGNNQPQHF. The CDR3, as DNA: TGTGCCAGCGTTGATTTAGGCGGGAACAATCAGCCCCAGCATTTT.

The CDR3 DNA reads as TGTGCCAGCTCACCGGGCGTCCGTTCCCAGTACTTC. Protein sequence: CASSPGVRSQYF. The chain recombines TRBV18 with TRBJ2-5; no clear D. Germline CDR1 and CDR2: KGHSH and LQKENI. V was shortened by 3 bases and J by 9 bases, with 11 bases between the two germline ends. CDR3 length equals 12 residues.

The CDR3 nucleotides are TGTGCCTGGATGGCTCCCGCGAACACCGGGGAGCTGTTTTTT. Residues: CAWMAPANTGELFF. The J gene is TRBJ2-2, the V gene TRBV30; D remains unclear. Germline loops: CDR1 GTSNPN, CDR2 SVGIG (reference sequence). This CDR3 contains 14 residues. Trimming left V 4 bases short and J 0 bases short, with 9 bases between.

The chain recombines TRBV20-1 with TRBJ2-1, with 14 positions matching TRBD2. Germline assignment: CDR1 DFQATT and CDR2 SNEGSKA (reference sequence). The CDR3 spans 15 residues. The V segment lost 3 bases and the J segment 9 bases; nucleotides outside the gene matches: 7. This CDR3 reads CSASRGTSGGSEQFF. The CDR3 coding sequence is TGCAGTGCTAGTCGAGGGACTAGCGGGGGTAGTGAGCAGTTCTTC.

This rearrangement joins TRBV6-1 to TRBJ2-3, with TRBD2 as a possible D gene (5 bases). This CDR3 comprises 15 residues. Between the trimmed V and J ends, which lost 2 bases and 4 bases, there was a span of 13 bases. Germline V gene lookup returns CDR1 MNHNS and CDR2 SASEGT. CDR3 region: CASSEILLVSDTQYF. The CDR3, as DNA: TGTGCCAGCAGTGAAATTCTACTAGTCTCAGATACGCAGTATTTT.

V usage is TRBV24-1 and J usage is TRBJ2-1; 9 bases match TRBD2. This CDR3 has 15 amino acids. V lost 3 bases, J lost 6 bases, and 5 bases stayed unmatched. Per germline, CDR1 KGHDR and CDR2 SFDVKD. The CDR3 protein is CATSDNSGSLNEQFF. The CDR3 DNA reads TGTGCCACCAGTGATAATAGCGGGAGCCTCAATGAGCAGTTCTTC.

The DNA for the CDR3 is TGTGCCAGCAGCTTACGGGAGGACCACAGGGGGAGTAATTACTTC. This encodes CASSLREDHRGSNYF. This sequence joins TRBV11-2 and TRBJ2-7; D is perhaps TRBD1 (8 bases). This CDR3 comprises 15 residues. V was pared by 2 bases and J by 13 bases, with 24 bases between. From germline, CDR1 is SGHAT and CDR2 FQNNGV.

CDR3 in DNA: TGCGCCAGCAGCCCAGGACAGCTGGTACCTTATGGCTACACCTTC. Residues: CASSPGQLVPYGYTF. The chain combines TRBV5-1 with TRBJ1-2; a weak D match, TRBD1 (6 bases). The V end lost 4 bases, the J end lost 5 bases, and 18 bases lay between the germline ends. Germline V CDR1 and CDR2: SGHRS, YFSETQ. The CDR3 totals 15 residues.

This clone was detected only a few times. V and J are TRBV6-4 and TRBJ1-1; 8 bases match TRBD1. V was pared by 6 bases and J by 4 bases, with 7 bases of the junction left unmatched. CDR1 is MRHNA and CDR2 is SNTAGT in the germline V gene. The CDR3 length is 14 residues. CDR3 in DNA: TGTGCCAGCAGCCCTAGGACAGGGAGCACTGAAGCTTTCTTT. Protein sequence: CASSPRTGSTEAFF.

This clone was detected a few times. The chain is built from TRBV7-6 and TRBJ2-7; a weak D match, TRBD2 (5 bases). The V end was cut by 5 bases, the J end by 0 bases, with 14 bases between. This CDR3 has 15 amino acids. Germline assignment: CDR1 SGHVS and CDR2 FNYEAQ. The CDR3 nucleotides are TGTGCCAGCAGCCGGAGATCGACTAACTCCTACGAGCAGTACTTC. The encoded protein is CASSRRSTNSYEQYF.

The rearrangement uses TRBV5-1 and TRBJ2-5; maybe TRBD1 (6 bases). Germline V gene data show CDR1 as SGHRS and CDR2 as YFSETQ. The length of the CDR3 is 14 residues. Trimming pared 2 bases from V and 4 bases from J, leaving 12 bases between. DNA for the CDR3: TGCGCCAGCAGCTTTGGTGGGGGCGGAGAGACCCAGTACTTC. This sequence encodes CASSFGGGGETQYF.

V is TRBV5-1 and J is TRBJ2-2; 10 bases line up with TRBD1. After removal of 4 bases from V and 7 bases from J, the junction contained 7 bases not matched to a gene. Germline CDR1 is SGHRS and CDR2 is YFSETQ. The CDR3 is 15 amino acids. In DNA form, the CDR3 reads TGCGCCAGCAGCAATGACAGGGGGCAGGTCGGGGAGCTGTTTTTT. Protein sequence: CASSNDRGQVGELFF.

The chain carries TRBV2 and TRBJ1-5; D remains unclear. CDR1 SNHLY and CDR2 FYNNEI come from the germline V gene. This CDR3 is 14 amino acids long. Trimming removed 7 bases at V and 5 bases at J, with 15 bases between. DNA for the CDR3: TGTGCCAGCACCTCGAGCGGGGTCTATCAGCCCCAGCATTTT. Its translation: CASTSSGVYQPQHF.

V gene TRBV2 combines with J gene TRBJ1-2; D ambiguous. This CDR3 has 15 residues. The V gene's germline CDR1 is SNHLY and CDR2 FYNNEI. Deletions cut 2 bases from V and 6 bases from J, with 16 bases between. This chain's CDR3 is CASSEKMVRLDGYTF. CDR3 nucleotides: TGTGCCAGCAGTGAAAAAATGGTTCGGTTGGATGGCTACACCTTC.

The rearrangement joins TRBV20-1 to TRBJ1-5; no firm D call. V gave up 3 bases and J gave up 9 bases, with 18 bases separating them. Germline V gives CDR1 DFQATT, CDR2 SNEGSKA (reference sequence). This CDR3 is built from 14 residues. The CDR3 loop is CSASRAGRVGPQHF. The CDR3 DNA follows: TGCAGTGCTAGTCGGGCGGGGAGGGTAGGGCCCCAGCATTTT.

The chain joins TRBV18 to TRBJ2-7, with TRBD1 matching 9 bases. Trimming took 3 bases from V and 2 from J; bases not matched to a gene: 2. The CDR3 loop spans 14 amino acids. CDR1 and CDR2 (germline): KGHSH, LQKENI. CDR3 residues: CASSPGQGAYEQYF. Written as DNA, the CDR3 is TGTGCCAGCTCACCGGGACAGGGCGCCTACGAGCAGTACTTC.

The V gene is TRBV19, the J gene TRBJ2-5; perhaps TRBD1 as D (5 bases). Looked up from germline, CDR1 is LNHDA and CDR2 is SQIVND (reference sequence). This CDR3 is 13 amino acids long. The V gene lost 4 bases and the J gene lost 5 bases, with 11 bases spanning the gap. CDR3: CASSTQGWETQYF. In nucleotides, the CDR3 is TGTGCCAGTAGTACCCAGGGTTGGGAGACCCAGTACTTC.

The CDR3 nucleotides are TGTGCCAGCAGTCCTTACCGGGACAGGAGGCCGCGAGTCCCCTACGAGCAGTACTTC. Translation: CASSPYRDRRPRVPYEQYF. This chain connects TRBV27 to TRBJ2-7; 8 nucleotides agree with TRBD1. The trim removed 5 bases at V and 2 bases at J, leaving 20 bases unmatched. Looked up from germline, CDR1 is MNHEY and CDR2 is SMNVEV (reference sequence). The CDR3 covers 19 residues.

The CDR3 sequence: CASSEFRRQTSAFF. The CDR3 nucleotides read TGTGCCAGCAGTGAATTCAGACGGCAGACATCAGCTTTCTTT. V gene TRBV6-1 combines with J gene TRBJ1-1; D gene ambiguous. The germline gives CDR1 MNHNS, CDR2 SASEGT. The CDR3 loop spans 14 amino acids. V was shortened by 2 bases and J by 10 bases, with 17 bases between the two germline ends.

This clone appeared a single time. The chain recombines TRBV29-1 with TRBJ1-1; D might be TRBD1 (5 bases). V lost 1 base and J lost 1, with 10 bases in between. CDR1 SQVTM and CDR2 ANQGSEA come from the germline V gene. CDR3 size: 14 residues. The CDR3 DNA reads as TGCAGCGTTGAAGTGGGGCGTAAGAACACTGAAGCTTTCTTT. Its protein is CSVEVGRKNTEAFF.

This chain connects TRBV6-1 to TRBJ2-7; unclear D gene. Germline CDR1 reads MNHNS; CDR2 reads SASEGT. Between the trimmed V and J ends, which lost 0 bases and 3 bases, there was a span of 9 bases. The CDR3 has 14 residues. DNA of the CDR3: TGTGCCAGCAGTGAAGCATACAGCTTCTACGAGCAGTACTTC. Protein sequence: CASSEAYSFYEQYF.

The chain recombines TRBV28 with TRBJ2-7; 7 nucleotides agree with TRBD2. The CDR3 loop spans 11 amino acids. The junction had 2 bases not matched to a gene; V was cut back by 10 bases and J by 2 bases. Germline CDR1 is MDHEN and CDR2 is SYDVKM. This CDR3 is CATAGAYEQYF. Written as DNA, the CDR3 is TGTGCCACGGCGGGGGCCTACGAGCAGTACTTC. The variable domain in full, completed from reference TRBV28 and TRBJ2-7, reads DVKVTQSSRYLVKRTGEKVFLECVQDMDHENMFWYRQDPGLGLRLIYFSYDVKMKEKGDIPEGYSVSREKKERFSLILESASTNQTSMYLCATAGAYEQYFGPGTRLTVT.

A few counts support this clone. CDR3 coding DNA: TGTGCCACCACAGGACAGGGGGCGAACACCGGGGAGCTGTTTTTT. It encodes CATTGQGANTGELFF. The chain has TRBV6-6 and TRBJ2-2; 10 bases map to TRBD1. This CDR3 comprises 15 residues. From germline, CDR1 is MNHNY and CDR2 SVGAGI (reference sequence). Unmatched junction bases numbered 5, after V lost 10 bases and J lost 0 bases.

This chain uses TRBV28 with TRBJ1-2; possible D gene TRBD1, 6 bases. Germline-derived CDR1 and CDR2 are MDHEN and SYDVKM. The CDR3 runs 14 residues. V shed 5 bases and J shed 4 bases, with 14 bases lying between them. CDR3 DNA: TGTGCCAGCAGTCCAGGACAGCAGACCTATGGCTACACCTTC. Its protein is CASSPGQQTYGYTF.

The rearrangement joins TRBV3-1 (or the pseudogene TRBV3-2) to TRBJ1-6; the D gene is possibly TRBD1 (5 bases). Germline loops: CDR1 LGHDT, CDR2 YNNKEL (reference sequence). V lost 3 bases and J lost 7, with 10 bases in between. CDR3 size: 14 residues. Here the CDR3 reads CASSHDRTNSPLHF. The CDR3 nucleotides read TGTGCCAGCAGCCATGACAGAACAAATTCACCCCTCCACTTT.

The chain links TRBV7-6 to TRBJ1-3; D is unclear. Germline V gives CDR1 SGHVS, CDR2 FNYEAQ. The CDR3 extends over 14 amino acids. Trimming stripped 3 bases from V and 0 bases from J, with 6 bases between. DNA of the CDR3: TGTGCCAGCAGCTTTCGCAGCTCTGGAAACACCATATATTTT. It is translated as CASSFRSSGNTIYF. The variable domain in full, completed from reference TRBV7-6 and TRBJ1-3, reads GAGVSQSPRYKVTKRGQDVALRCDPISGHVSLYWYRQALGQGPEFLTYFNYEAQQDKSGLPNDRFSAERPEGSISTLTIQRTEQRDSAMYRCASSFRSSGNTIYFGEGSWLTVV.

The rearrangement uses TRBV7-2 and TRBJ1-1; TRBD1 is a possible D gene (6 bases). There are 14 residues in the CDR3. Germline CDR1 is SGHTA and CDR2 is FQGNSA. Trimming took off 1 base at V and 8 bases at J, with 14 bases between the two ends. The CDR3, as DNA: TGTGCCAGCAGCTTAGTTATCCAGGGGAAGGAAGCTTTCTTT. It encodes CASSLVIQGKEAFF.

The V gene is TRBV5-1, the J gene TRBJ1-3; 10 bases fit TRBD1. Germline CDR1 and CDR2: SGHRS and YFSETQ. V lost 3 bases, J lost 3 bases, and 6 bases stayed unmatched. The CDR3 totals 16 residues. The CDR3: CASSSRTGGNGNTIYF. In DNA form, the CDR3 reads TGCGCCAGCAGCTCCCGGACAGGGGGAAATGGAAACACCATATATTTT.

This sequence joins TRBV5-1 and TRBJ2-3; 13 bases match TRBD2. This CDR3 comprises 22 residues. J gave up 0 bases and V 1 base, and 17 bases lay outside the gene matches. Germline values: CDR1 SGHRS, CDR2 YFSETQ. The CDR3 loop reads CASSLRMHRGLAGLPSTDTQYF. The CDR3 DNA is TGCGCCAGCAGCTTGCGCATGCATCGGGGACTAGCGGGATTGCCTAGCACAGATACGCAGTATTTT.